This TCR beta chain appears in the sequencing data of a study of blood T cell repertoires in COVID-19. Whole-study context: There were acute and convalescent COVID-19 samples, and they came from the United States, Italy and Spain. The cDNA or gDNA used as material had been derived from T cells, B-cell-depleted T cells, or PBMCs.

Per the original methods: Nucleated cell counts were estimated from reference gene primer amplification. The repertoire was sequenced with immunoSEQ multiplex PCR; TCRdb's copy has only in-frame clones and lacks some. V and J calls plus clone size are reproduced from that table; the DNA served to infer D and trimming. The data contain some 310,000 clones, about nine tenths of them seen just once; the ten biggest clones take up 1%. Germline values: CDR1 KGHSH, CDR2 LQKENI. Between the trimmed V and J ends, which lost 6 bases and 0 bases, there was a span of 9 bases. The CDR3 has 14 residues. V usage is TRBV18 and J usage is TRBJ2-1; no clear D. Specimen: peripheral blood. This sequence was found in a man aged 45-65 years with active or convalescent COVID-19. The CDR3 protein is CASSTDSSYNEQFF. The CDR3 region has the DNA TGTGCCAGCTCGACTGATAGCTCCTACAATGAGCAGTTCTTC.